Shown below are 3 T cell receptor beta chains from a single sample sequenced in a study of esophageal squamous cell carcinoma under preoperative chemotherapy. The time point: after preoperative PTX-NDP chemotherapy. TCRdb called the PCR reads again in MiXCR, with one record for every CDR3 protein. The repertoire has some 30,000 distinct CDR3 sequences, around 50% of them found once; the top ten carry 20% to 25%. This specimen was taken from a patient given preoperative chemotherapy. Every receptor here comes from a human donor with esophageal squamous cell carcinoma. The donor label of this sample is uncertain.

The rearrangement links TRBV7-2 to TRBJ2-3; a weak D match, TRBD1 (6 bases). From germline, CDR1 is SGHTA and CDR2 FQGNSA. V lost 2 bases and J lost 11, with 14 bases in between. The CDR3 length is 13 residues. CDR3 sequence: CASSLRRTEEQYF. CDR3 coding DNA: TGTGCCAGCAGCTTACGGCGGACAGAGGAGCAGTATTTT.

As for this clonotype: Its ends do not fully match the called genes, so a read error is possible. The V and J genes are TRBV6-8 and TRBJ2-4, with D possibly being TRBD2 (7 bases). CDR1 MNHGY and CDR2 SAAAGT come from the germline V gene. This CDR3 has 14 amino acids. The CDR3 DNA reads TGTGCCAGCACAGGGGCGGCGGGGGCCAACGAGCTGTATTTC. Residues: CASTGAAGANELYF.

The gene calls are TRBV6-5 and TRBJ2-3; 9 bases are a match to TRBD1. Germline values: CDR1 MNHEY, CDR2 SVGAGI. This CDR3 contains 16 residues. Germline trimming cut 2 bases from V and 3 bases from J; bases unmatched to any gene: 6. CDR3 DNA: TGTGCCAGCAGTTACACAGGGGGCTCTTTAACAGATACGCAGTATTTT. The encoded protein is CASSYTGGSLTDTQYF.